This T cell receptor (beta chain) was recorded in a study of T cells in Graves' hyperthyroidism and ophthalmopathy. The CDR3 regions of TCR beta were amplified from RNA transcripts. HTBI primers were used for first-round RT-PCR of the TCR CDR3. TCRdb called the multiplex PCR reads again in MiXCR, with one record for every CDR3 protein. The data hold about 690,000 distinct CDR3 sequences, with roughly 17% observed a single time. The sample holds many counts of this clonotype. An end of the junction does not agree with germline; a read error may underlie this. CDR3 length equals 14 residues. From germline, CDR1 is SGHRS and CDR2 YFSETQ.

V is TRBV5-1 and J is TRBJ1-5, with D possibly TRBD1 on 5 matching bases. The receptor was derived from a man aged 50-59 years with Graves' hyperthyroidism. Sequenced: blood. The CDR3 nucleotides are TGTGCCAGCAGCTTAGTGGGGGGCAATCAGCCCCAGCATTTT. Protein sequence: CASSLVGGNQPQHF.